The 4 T cell receptor beta chains presented below share a single source sample, sequenced in a study of identical twins. TCRdb passed the 5' RACE reads through MiXCR, listing each CDR3 protein once. The repertoire has 500,000 to 550,000 distinct CDR3 sequences, under 25% of them found once; the top ten carry 0.48%. These data were likewise used in another study, on yellow fever vaccine responses in identical twins.

The sample taken for sequencing was CD4+ T cells sorted from blood. These receptors were obtained from a woman under 30 in good health.

The V gene is TRBV5-1, the J gene TRBJ1-2; 10 positions agree with TRBD1. The junction had 10 bases not matched to a gene; V was cut back by 4 bases and J by 4 bases. This CDR3 contains 16 residues. Germline assignment: CDR1 SGHRS and CDR2 YFSETQ. CDR3 DNA sequence: TGCGCCAGCAGCATAAACGGACAGGGGGGCATCTATGGCTACACCTTC. Its protein product is CASSINGQGGIYGYTF. Based on the CDR3 plus reference TRBV5-1 and TRBJ1-2, the full variable domain is KAGVTQTPRYLIKTRGQQVTLSCSPISGHRSVSWYQQTPGQGLQFLFEYFSETQRNKGNFPGRFSGRQFSNSRSEMNVSTLELGDSALYLCASSINGQGGIYGYTFGSGTRLTVV.

This rearrangement joins TRBV25-1 to TRBJ2-3; no definite D call. The ends were cut back, 3 bases at V and 6 bases at J, with 16 bases in the middle. The length of the CDR3 is 15 residues. Looked up from germline, CDR1 is MGHDK and CDR2 is SYGVNS. The CDR3 region has the DNA TGTGCCAGCAGTGATAACTTACGGGTGGCGGATACGCAGTATTTT. Its translation is CASSDNLRVADTQYF.

The chain carries TRBV2 and TRBJ2-7; no reliable D call. V shed 10 bases and J shed 4 bases, with 11 bases lying between them. Germline V gives CDR1 SNHLY, CDR2 FYNNEI. There are 11 residues in the CDR3. Written as DNA, the CDR3 is TGTGCCACCCTGGTAGGGTACGAGCAGTACTTC. Its translation: CATLVGYEQYF.

The chain carries TRBV7-8 and TRBJ2-5, with TRBD2 as a possible D gene (5 bases). The germline V gene encodes CDR1 SGHVS and CDR2 FQNEAQ. V dropped 2 bases and J dropped 5 bases, with 15 bases sitting between them. The CDR3 has 15 amino acids. This CDR3 is CASSLPPRSGETQYF. CDR3 in DNA: TGTGCCAGCAGCTTACCCCCTAGGTCGGGGGAGACCCAGTACTTC.